The T cell receptor beta chain under discussion was sequenced for a study of T cell clones after liver transplantation. Findings and caveats of the study: Compared with third party-reactive sequences, donor-reactive ones declined more, independent of withdrawal success.

There are 15 residues in the CDR3. The germline gives CDR1 MRHNA, CDR2 SNTAGT. Trimming cost V 7 bases and J 2 bases; bases outside gene matches: 11. Comments on this clone: Its antigen is unknown.

Using immunoSEQ multiplex PCR, the repertoire was profiled, and TCRdb retains in-frame clones only, with some absent. The sample carries 65,000 to 95,000 clones, around 80% recorded once. This specimen was CD4+ T cells from blood, taken before liver transplant. The source is a human donor who received a liver transplant. This chain uses TRBV6-4 with TRBJ2-7; TRBD1 matches at 7 bases. CDR3 amino acids: CASTSWDSSTYEQYF. The CDR3 nucleotides read TGTGCCAGCACCTCCTGGGACAGTAGTACCTACGAGCAGTACTTC.